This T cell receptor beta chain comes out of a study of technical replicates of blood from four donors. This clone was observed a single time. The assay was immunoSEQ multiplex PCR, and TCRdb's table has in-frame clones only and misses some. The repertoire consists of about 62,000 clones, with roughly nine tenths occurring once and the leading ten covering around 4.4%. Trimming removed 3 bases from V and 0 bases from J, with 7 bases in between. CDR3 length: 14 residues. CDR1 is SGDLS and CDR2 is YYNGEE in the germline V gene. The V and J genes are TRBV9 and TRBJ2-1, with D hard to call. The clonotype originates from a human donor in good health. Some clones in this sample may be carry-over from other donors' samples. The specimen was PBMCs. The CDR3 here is CASSGASSYNEQFF. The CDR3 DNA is TGTGCCAGCAGCGGTGCGAGCTCCTACAATGAGCAGTTCTTC.